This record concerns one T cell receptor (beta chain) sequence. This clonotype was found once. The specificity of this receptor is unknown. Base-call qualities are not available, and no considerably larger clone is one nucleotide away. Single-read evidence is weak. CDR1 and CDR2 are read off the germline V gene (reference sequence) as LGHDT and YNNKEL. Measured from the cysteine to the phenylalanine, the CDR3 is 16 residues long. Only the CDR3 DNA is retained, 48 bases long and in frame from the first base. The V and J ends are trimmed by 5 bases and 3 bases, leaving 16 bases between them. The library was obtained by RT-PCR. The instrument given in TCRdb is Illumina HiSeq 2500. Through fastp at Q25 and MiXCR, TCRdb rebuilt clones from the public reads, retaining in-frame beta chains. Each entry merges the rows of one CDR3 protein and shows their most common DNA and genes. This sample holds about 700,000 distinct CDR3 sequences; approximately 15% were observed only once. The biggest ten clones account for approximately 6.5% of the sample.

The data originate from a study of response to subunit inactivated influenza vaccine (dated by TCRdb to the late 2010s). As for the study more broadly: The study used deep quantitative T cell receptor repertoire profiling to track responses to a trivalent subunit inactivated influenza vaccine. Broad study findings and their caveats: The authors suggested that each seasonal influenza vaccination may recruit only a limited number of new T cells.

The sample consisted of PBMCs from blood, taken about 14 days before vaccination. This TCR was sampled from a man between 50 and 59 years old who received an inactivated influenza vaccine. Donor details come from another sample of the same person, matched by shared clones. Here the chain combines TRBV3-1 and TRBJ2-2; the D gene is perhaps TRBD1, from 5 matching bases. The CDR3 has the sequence CASSGAVLSHTGELFF. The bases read TGTGCCAGCAGCGGGGCGGTTTTGAGTCACACCGGGGAGCTGTTTTTT.